This T cell receptor (beta chain) was profiled in a study of cytomegalovirus exposure and HLA in healthy donors. General study points: With high specificity and sensitivity, the classifier reportedly diagnosed cytomegalovirus status. It was approximately 150 TCR beta chains that were listed as cytomegalovirus-associated.

It was with 60 Vbeta and 13 Jbeta primers that the PCR ran. Assay: immunoSEQ multiplex PCR; the TCRdb copy retains only in-frame clones and omits some. The data contain approximately 140,000 clones, roughly three quarters of them singletons. The CDR3 covers 15 residues. V was pared by 4 bases and J by 1 base, with 13 bases between. In germline, CDR1 is SGDLS, CDR2 YYNGEE. Details on this clone: Its antigen is currently unknown.

The chain combines TRBV9 with TRBJ2-3; D ambiguous. This clonotype was sampled from a man aged 18 to 29 in good health and CMV-seronegative. The sample consisted of PBMCs. The CDR3 loop is CASSWNEVGTDTQYF. DNA of the CDR3: TGTGCCAGCAGCTGGAACGAGGTGGGCACAGATACGCAGTATTTT.